This T cell receptor (beta chain) comes out of a study of T cells after yellow fever vaccination. Whole-study results and caveats: The presence of abundant clonotypes contaminating from the bulk population was possible in FACS-sorted repertoires. It was a weaker secondary response, yet one that peaked faster, at day 5 versus 15.

Generation of TCR cDNA used 5'RACE template switching (which added a universal primer site and UMIs). TCRdb fed the 5' RACE reads into MiXCR, producing one record per CDR3 protein. The repertoire holds hundreds of thousands of distinct CDR3 sequences, with roughly 3.5% as singletons. A remark on this clonotype: Antigen: not known.

Deletions cut 5 bases from V and 6 bases from J, with 11 bases between. Germline CDR1 SEHNR, CDR2 FQNEAQ (reference sequence). The CDR3 spans 12 residues. The chain employs TRBV7-9 and TRBJ2-7, with D possibly being TRBD1 (5 bases). This specimen was PBMCs, taken on the day of the yellow fever booster vaccination. The TCR comes from a man aged 18 to 29 who received the YFV17D yellow fever vaccine. Here the CDR3 DNA reads TGTGCCAGCAGCCTGACAGACCCCGAGCAGTACTTC. Protein sequence: CASSLTDPEQYF.